This T cell receptor beta chain came from a study of blood T cell repertoires in COVID-19. At the level of the study: The study drew acute and convalescent COVID-19 samples from the United States, Italy and Spain. Nucleic acid was either cDNA or gDNA, and it came from T cells, B-cell-depleted T cells, or PBMCs.

The authors' processing: The assay estimated nucleated cells by amplifying reference gene primers. Data came from immunoSEQ multiplex PCR; TCRdb stores just in-frame clones and leaves some out. V and J calls and clone size are copied from that table; D and trimming were computed from the DNA. The sample holds 410,000 or so clones, 89% seen once. Seattle patient enrollment occurred during active infection, with longitudinal follow-up thereafter. The CDR3 length is 14 residues. Trimming took 4 bases from V and 8 from J, leaving 20 bases between them. CDR1 and CDR2 from the germline V gene are DFQATT and SNEGSKA (reference sequence).

The sequenced sample was peripheral blood. This TCR derives from a woman in her thirties or forties with COVID-19, enrolled during active disease. V usage is TRBV20-1 and J usage is TRBJ1-1; TRBD1 is a possible D gene (6 bases). The CDR3, as DNA: TGCAGTGCTACTGACGACAGGCCTCGGTGGGAAGCTTTCTTT. Amino acid sequence: CSATDDRPRWEAFF.